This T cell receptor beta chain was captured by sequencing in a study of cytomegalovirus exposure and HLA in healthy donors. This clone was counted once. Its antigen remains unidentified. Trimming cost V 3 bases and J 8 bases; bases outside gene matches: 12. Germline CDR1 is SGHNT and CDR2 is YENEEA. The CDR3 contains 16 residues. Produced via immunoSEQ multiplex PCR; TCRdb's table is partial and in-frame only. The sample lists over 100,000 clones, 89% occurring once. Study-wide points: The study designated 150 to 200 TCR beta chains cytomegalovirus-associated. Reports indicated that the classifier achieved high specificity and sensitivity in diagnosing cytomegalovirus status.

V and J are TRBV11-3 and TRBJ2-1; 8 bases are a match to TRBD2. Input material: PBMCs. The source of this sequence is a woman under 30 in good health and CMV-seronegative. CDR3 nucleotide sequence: TGTGCCAGCAGCTTCAGGTACGTCGGGGGGGTGTATGAGCAGTTCTTC. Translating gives CASSFRYVGGVYEQFF.